The next 17 T cell receptor beta chains were all read from a single sample in a study of blood T cell repertoires in COVID-19. Clones were read by immunoSEQ multiplex PCR, and TCRdb kept only the in-frame ones, dropping some. The sample includes under 200,000 clones, less than 85% of them seen just once. The sequencing input was peripheral blood. All receptors come from a woman aged 80 or over with acute or convalescent COVID-19.

The table lists this clone with a few counts. Here the CDR3 DNA reads TGTGCCAGCAGCTCGGTTGCGGGGGCGAAGTCTGAAGCTTTCTTT. It codes for CASSSVAGAKSEAFF. The V gene is TRBV28, the J gene TRBJ1-1, with D perhaps matching TRBD1 (6 bases). The CDR3 sequence is 15 residues long. CDR1 is MDHEN, CDR2 SYDVKM, per germline. Trimming took 6 bases from V and 6 from J, leaving 20 bases between them. The variable domain in full, with the rest retrieved from reference TRBV28 and TRBJ1-1, is DVKVTQSSRYLVKRTGEKVFLECVQDMDHENMFWYRQDPGLGLRLIYFSYDVKMKEKGDIPEGYSVSREKKERFSLILESASTNQTSMYLCASSSVAGAKSEAFFGQGTRLTVV.

This clone was seen more than once but under ten times. The chain is built from TRBV19 and TRBJ2-3; 8 bases map to TRBD2. CDR3 length: 16 amino acids. V trimming: 8 bases; J trimming: 0 bases; junction bases outside the gene matches: 10. In germline, CDR1 is LNHDA, CDR2 SQIVND (reference sequence). The CDR3 sequence: CASYSGGPSSTDTQYF. In nucleotides, the CDR3 is TGTGCCAGTTATTCGGGGGGGCCTTCTAGCACAGATACGCAGTATTTT. The full variable domain, rest sourced from reference TRBV19 and TRBJ2-3, is DGGITQSPKYLFRKEGQNVTLSCEQNLNHDAMYWYRQDPGQGLRLIYYSQIVNDFQKGDIAEGYSVSREKKESFPLTVTSAQKNPTAFYLCASYSGGPSSTDTQYFGPGTRLTVL.

This chain connects TRBV18 to TRBJ2-1, with 7 bases lining up with TRBD2. In germline, CDR1 is KGHSH, CDR2 LQKENI. This CDR3 is built from 14 residues. V lost 2 bases and J lost 8; bases outside the gene matches: 6. CDR3 coding DNA: TGTGCCAGCTCACCAGGTGTGGGGGGGGATGAGCAGTTCTTC. Its protein is CASSPGVGGDEQFF. The full variable domain, with the rest looked up from reference TRBV18 and TRBJ2-1, is NAGVMQNPRHLVRRRGQEARLRCSPMKGHSHVYWYRQLPEEGLKFMVYLQKENIIDESGMPKERFSAEFPKEGPSILRIQQVVRGDSAAYFCASSPGVGGDEQFFGPGTRLTVL.

The chain uses TRBV5-1 and TRBJ1-3; 7 bases align to TRBD1. V lost 4 bases and J lost 0; bases outside the gene matches: 4. The CDR3 is 15 residues long. Germline CDR1 and CDR2: SGHRS and YFSETQ. The DNA of the CDR3 is TGCGCCAGCAGCATGGGACAGTACTCTGGAAACACCATATATTTT. This sequence encodes CASSMGQYSGNTIYF. Full variable domain (missing parts from reference TRBV5-1 and TRBJ1-3): KAGVTQTPRYLIKTRGQQVTLSCSPISGHRSVSWYQQTPGQGLQFLFEYFSETQRNKGNFPGRFSGRQFSNSRSEMNVSTLELGDSALYLCASSMGQYSGNTIYFGEGSWLTVV.

The chain is built from TRBV2 and TRBJ2-5; the match to TRBD2 covers 14 bases. V shed 4 bases, J shed 2 bases, and the junction held 6 bases outside the gene matches. CDR3 length: 17 residues. Germline lookup yields CDR1 SNHLY and CDR2 FYNNEI. CDR3 sequence: CASSAGLAGGPQETQYF. The DNA for the CDR3 is TGTGCCAGCAGTGCCGGACTAGCGGGAGGCCCACAAGAGACCCAGTACTTC.

The chain uses TRBV2 and TRBJ2-3; a possible D gene is TRBD1 (6 bases). With 3 bases removed from V and 5 bases from J, the gap between germline ends came to 15 bases. The CDR3 sequence is 15 residues long. CDR1 is SNHLY and CDR2 is FYNNEI in the germline V gene. The CDR3 is CASSDGTQGRDTQYF. CDR3 nucleotides: TGTGCCAGCAGTGACGGGACCCAGGGGAGAGATACGCAGTATTTT.

The V and J genes are TRBV6-2 or TRBV6-3 and TRBJ1-5; 9 bases are shared with TRBD1. The CDR3 extends over 17 amino acids. V dropped 5 bases and J dropped 4; count of bases not matched to a gene: 12. Germline V gene lookup returns CDR1 MNHEY and CDR2 SVGEGT. CDR3 sequence reads: CASSPGLYGQGNQPQHF. The DNA of the CDR3 is TGTGCCAGCAGTCCCGGACTCTACGGACAGGGGAATCAGCCCCAGCATTTT.

This clone was detected a few times. The chain recombines TRBV11-3 with TRBJ1-6, with D maybe TRBD1 (5 bases). This CDR3 is built from 16 residues. The germline CDR1 and CDR2 sequences are SGHNT and YENEEA. V lost 5 bases to trimming and J lost 1 base, with 12 bases between them. The CDR3 nucleotides read TGTGCCAGCAGCCCCCGGGGGGGATCCTATAATTCACCCCTCCACTTT. This translates into CASSPRGGSYNSPLHF.

The V and J genes are TRBV19 and TRBJ2-5, with a weak D call TRBD2 (5 bases). The CDR3 contains 14 residues. CDR1 and CDR2 from the germline V gene are LNHDA and SQIVND (reference sequence). Trimming shortened V by 5 bases and J by 5 bases, and 15 bases separated the two germline ends. CDR3 region: CASSPTGSGETQYF. Here the CDR3 DNA reads TGTGCCAGTAGTCCAACGGGGTCTGGGGAGACCCAGTACTTC.

This clone appeared once. This clone may be a read error of a much larger clone one base away. This chain connects TRBV6-5 to TRBJ1-2; D perhaps matches TRBD1 (5 bases). Germline lookup yields CDR1 MNHEY and CDR2 SVGAGI. The CDR3 has 16 amino acids. CDR3 residues: CASNYSRRGANYGYTF. As DNA, the CDR3 is TGTGCCAGCAATTACTCGAGGAGGGGAGCTAACTATGGCTACACCTTC.

This clone turned up a few times. This chain links TRBV10-3 with TRBJ2-7; D call uncertain. This CDR3 comprises 11 residues. Germline V gives CDR1 ENHRY, CDR2 SYGVKD. Trimming took off 0 bases at V and 5 bases at J, with 2 bases between the two ends. The CDR3 is CAISESDEQYF. The CDR3 DNA sequence: TGTGCCATCAGTGAGTCCGACGAGCAGTACTTC.

V and J are TRBV13 and TRBJ2-2; D gene uncertain. This CDR3 is built from 13 residues. Germline V gene sequence: CDR1 PRHDT, CDR2 FYEKMQ (reference sequence). The germline V and J ends were trimmed by 5 bases and 4 bases, with 8 bases remaining between them. DNA for the CDR3: TGTGCCAGCAGCCACCTCGGCACCGGGGAGCTGTTTTTT. Translation gives CASSHLGTGELFF. The full variable domain, completed using reference TRBV13 and TRBJ2-2, is AAGVIQSPRHLIKEKRETATLKCYPIPRHDTVYWYQQGPGQDPQFLISFYEKMQSDKGSIPDRFSAQQFSDYHSELNMSSLELGDSALYFCASSHLGTGELFFGEGSRLTVL.

This clone appeared once. The gene calls are TRBV7-2 and TRBJ1-1; 9 bases map to TRBD1. The CDR3 runs 14 residues. The V segment lost 5 bases and the J segment 2 bases; nucleotides outside the gene matches: 3. CDR1 SGHTA and CDR2 FQGNSA come from the germline V gene. The DNA of the CDR3 is TGTGCCAGCAGCGGACAGGGGCTCAACACTGAAGCTTTCTTT. Translation: CASSGQGLNTEAFF.

On this clone itself: A much larger clone is a single base away; this may be a read error. The sample holds other DNA sequences that translate to the same CDR3. The gene calls are TRBV29-1 and TRBJ2-2; 7 nucleotides match TRBD2. V lost 6 bases and J lost 4; bases outside the gene matches: 5. The germline V gene encodes CDR1 SQVTM and CDR2 ANQGSEA. The CDR3 extends over 13 amino acids. Written as DNA, the CDR3 is TGCAGCGTGGGGGGGGGAGGCACCGGGGAGCTGTTTTTT. This sequence encodes CSVGGGGTGELFF.

The chain combines TRBV5-1 with TRBJ2-3; 9 bases line up with TRBD1. Germline assignment: CDR1 SGHRS and CDR2 YFSETQ. With 3 bases clipped from V and 6 bases from J, the junction kept 5 bases outside the gene matches. CDR3 length equals 14 residues. The CDR3 DNA reads as TGCGCCAGCAGCTACGGGACAGGGATGGATACGCAGTATTTT. This translates into CASSYGTGMDTQYF.

The chain employs TRBV6-5 and TRBJ2-5, with 9 bases that match TRBD2. Germline CDR1 is MNHEY and CDR2 is SVGAGI. Trimming cost V 4 bases and J 1 base; bases outside gene matches: 7. This CDR3 contains 16 residues. CDR3: CASSFYSGSPQETQYF. The CDR3 region has the DNA TGTGCCAGCAGTTTTTATAGCGGGAGTCCCCAAGAGACCCAGTACTTC.

The chain recombines TRBV19 with TRBJ2-2, with D perhaps TRBD2 (6 bases). With 3 bases removed from V and 3 bases from J, the gap between germline ends came to 20 bases. The germline V gene has CDR1 LNHDA and CDR2 SQIVND (reference sequence). The CDR3 extends over 18 amino acids. The CDR3 DNA sequence: TGTGCCAGTAGTATCCCGCGGGACGGGAGAAGAGACACCGGGGAGCTGTTTTTT. Translation: CASSIPRDGRRDTGELFF.